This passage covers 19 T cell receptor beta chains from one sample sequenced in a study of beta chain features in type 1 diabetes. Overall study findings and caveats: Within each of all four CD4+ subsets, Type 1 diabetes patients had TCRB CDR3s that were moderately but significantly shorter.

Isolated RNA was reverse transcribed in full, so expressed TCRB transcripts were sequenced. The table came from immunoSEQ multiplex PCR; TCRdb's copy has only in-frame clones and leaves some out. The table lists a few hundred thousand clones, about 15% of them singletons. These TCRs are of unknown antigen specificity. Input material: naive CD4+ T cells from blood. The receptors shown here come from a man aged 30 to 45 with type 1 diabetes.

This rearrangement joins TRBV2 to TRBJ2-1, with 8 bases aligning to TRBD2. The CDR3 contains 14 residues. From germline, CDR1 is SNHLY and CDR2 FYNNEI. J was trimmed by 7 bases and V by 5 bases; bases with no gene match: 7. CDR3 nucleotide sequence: TGTGCCAGCAGTCCGGGACTAGTAGCGAATGAGCAGTTCTTC. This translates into CASSPGLVANEQFF.

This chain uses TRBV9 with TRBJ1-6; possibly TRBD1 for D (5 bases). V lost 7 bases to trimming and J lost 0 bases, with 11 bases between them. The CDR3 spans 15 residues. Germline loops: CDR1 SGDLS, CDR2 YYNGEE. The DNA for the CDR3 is TGTGCCAGCTGTAGGGGCAGCTCCTATAATTCACCCCTCCACTTT. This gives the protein CASCRGSSYNSPLHF.

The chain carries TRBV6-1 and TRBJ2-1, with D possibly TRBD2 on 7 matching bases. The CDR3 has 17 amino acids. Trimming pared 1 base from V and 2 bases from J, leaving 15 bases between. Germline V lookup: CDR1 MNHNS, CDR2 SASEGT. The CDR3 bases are TGTGCCAGCAGTGAAGTAGGGGGGAGGGCCCCCTACAATGAGCAGTTCTTC. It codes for CASSEVGGRAPYNEQFF.

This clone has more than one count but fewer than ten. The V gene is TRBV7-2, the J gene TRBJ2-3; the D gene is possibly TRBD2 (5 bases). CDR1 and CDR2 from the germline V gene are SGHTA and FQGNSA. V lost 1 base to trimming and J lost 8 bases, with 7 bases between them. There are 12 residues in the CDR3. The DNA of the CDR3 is TGTGCCAGCAGCTTAGGAGGGCCTACGCAGTATTTT. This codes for CASSLGGPTQYF.

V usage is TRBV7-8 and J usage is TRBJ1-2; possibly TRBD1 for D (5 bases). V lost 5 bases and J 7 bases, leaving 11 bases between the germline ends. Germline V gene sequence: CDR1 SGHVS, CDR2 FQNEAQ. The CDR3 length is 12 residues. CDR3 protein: CASSDDSFGYTF. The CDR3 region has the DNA TGTGCCAGCAGCGACGACAGTTTTGGCTACACCTTC.

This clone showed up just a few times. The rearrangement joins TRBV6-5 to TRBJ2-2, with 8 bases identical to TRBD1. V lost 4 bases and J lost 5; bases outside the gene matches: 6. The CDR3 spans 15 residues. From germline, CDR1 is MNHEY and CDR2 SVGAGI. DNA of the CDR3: TGTGCCAGCAGTTCTTACAGGGGGTGGACCGGGGAGCTGTTTTTT. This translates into CASSSYRGWTGELFF.

The CDR3 DNA is TGTGCCAGCAGCCAACAGTACAATGAGCAGTTCTTC. Protein: CASSQQYNEQFF. This chain joins TRBV7-6 and TRBJ2-1, with unresolved D. Per germline, CDR1 SGHVS and CDR2 FNYEAQ. The CDR3 sequence is 12 residues long. The V gene lost 5 bases and the J gene lost 4 bases, with 6 bases spanning the gap.

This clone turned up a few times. The CDR3 DNA reads TGTGCCAGCAGGCCGAACAGGGTTCCAACTAATGAAAAACTGTTTTTT. This encodes CASRPNRVPTNEKLFF. The gene calls are TRBV2 and TRBJ1-4, with D maybe TRBD1 (6 bases). This CDR3 is built from 16 residues. Trimming removed 6 bases at V and 0 bases at J, with 14 bases between. Looked up from germline, CDR1 is SNHLY and CDR2 is FYNNEI. The variable domain in full, completed from reference TRBV2 and TRBJ1-4, reads EPEVTQTPSHQVTQMGQEVILRCVPISNHLYFYWYRQILGQKVEFLVSFYNNEISEKSEIFDDQFSVERPDGSNFTLKIRSTKLEDSAMYFCASRPNRVPTNEKLFFGSGTQLSVL.

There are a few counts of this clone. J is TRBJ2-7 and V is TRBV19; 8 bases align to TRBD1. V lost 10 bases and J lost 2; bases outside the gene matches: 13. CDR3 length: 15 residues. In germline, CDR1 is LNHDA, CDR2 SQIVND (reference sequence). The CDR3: CATRSPGGATYEQYF. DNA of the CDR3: TGTGCCACCCGTTCCCCAGGGGGCGCAACCTACGAGCAGTACTTC.

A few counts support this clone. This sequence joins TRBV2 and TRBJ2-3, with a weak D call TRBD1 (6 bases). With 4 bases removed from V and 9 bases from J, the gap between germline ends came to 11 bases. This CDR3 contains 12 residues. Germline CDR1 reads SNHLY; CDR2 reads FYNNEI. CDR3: CASSVGQQTQYF. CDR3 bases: TGTGCCAGCAGTGTAGGACAGCAGACGCAGTATTTT.

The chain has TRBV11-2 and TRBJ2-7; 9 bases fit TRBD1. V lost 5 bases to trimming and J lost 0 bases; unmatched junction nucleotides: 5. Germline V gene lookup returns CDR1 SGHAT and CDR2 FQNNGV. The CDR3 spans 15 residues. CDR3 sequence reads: CASSITGGTSYEQYF. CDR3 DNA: TGTGCCAGCAGCATCACAGGGGGCACCTCCTACGAGCAGTACTTC.

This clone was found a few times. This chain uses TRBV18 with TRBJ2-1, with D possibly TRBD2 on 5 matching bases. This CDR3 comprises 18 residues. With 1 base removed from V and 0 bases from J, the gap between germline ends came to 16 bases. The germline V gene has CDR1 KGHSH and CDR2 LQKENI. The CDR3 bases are TGTGCCAGCTCACCACTCCCGGCGAGGGCGAGCTCCTACAATGAGCAGTTCTTC. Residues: CASSPLPARASSYNEQFF.

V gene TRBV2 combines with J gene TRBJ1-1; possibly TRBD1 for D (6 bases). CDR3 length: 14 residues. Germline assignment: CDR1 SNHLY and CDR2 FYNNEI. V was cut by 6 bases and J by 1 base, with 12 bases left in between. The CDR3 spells CASRETGQNTEAFF. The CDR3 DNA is TGTGCCAGCAGAGAGACAGGTCAGAACACTGAAGCTTTCTTT.

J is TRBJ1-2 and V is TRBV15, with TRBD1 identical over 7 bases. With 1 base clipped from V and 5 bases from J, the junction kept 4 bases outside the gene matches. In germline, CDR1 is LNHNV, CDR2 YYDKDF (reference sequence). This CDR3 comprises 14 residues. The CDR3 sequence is CATSRGQGFYGYTF. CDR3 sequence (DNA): TGTGCCACCAGCAGAGGACAGGGCTTTTATGGCTACACCTTC.

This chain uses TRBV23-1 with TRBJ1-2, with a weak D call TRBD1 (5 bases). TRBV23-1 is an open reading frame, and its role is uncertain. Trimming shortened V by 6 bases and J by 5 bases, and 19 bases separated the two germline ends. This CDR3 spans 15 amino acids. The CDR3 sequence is CASSQGLIGEYGYTF. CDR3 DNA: TGCGCCAGCAGCCAGGGACTCATTGGGGAATATGGCTACACCTTC.

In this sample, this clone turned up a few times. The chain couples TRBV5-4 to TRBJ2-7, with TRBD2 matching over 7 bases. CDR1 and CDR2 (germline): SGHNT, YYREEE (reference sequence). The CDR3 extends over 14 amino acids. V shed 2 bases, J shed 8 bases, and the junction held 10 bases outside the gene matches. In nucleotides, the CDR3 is TGTGCCAGCAGCTTAGCGGGGAGCAGTGGAAAGCAGTACTTC. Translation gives CASSLAGSSGKQYF.

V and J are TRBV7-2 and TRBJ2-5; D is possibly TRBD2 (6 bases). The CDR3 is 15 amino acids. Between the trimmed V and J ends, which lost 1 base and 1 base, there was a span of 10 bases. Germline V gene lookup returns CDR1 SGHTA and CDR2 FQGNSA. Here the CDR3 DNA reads TGTGCCAGCAGCTTAGGGGATAGCGGCCAAGAGACCCAGTACTTC. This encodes CASSLGDSGQETQYF.

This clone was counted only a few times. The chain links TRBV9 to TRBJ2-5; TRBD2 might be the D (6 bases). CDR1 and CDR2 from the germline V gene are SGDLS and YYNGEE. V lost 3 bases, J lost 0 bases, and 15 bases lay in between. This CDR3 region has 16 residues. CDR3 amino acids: CASSEGSGSYQETQYF. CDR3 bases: TGTGCCAGCAGCGAGGGGAGCGGGTCGTACCAAGAGACCCAGTACTTC. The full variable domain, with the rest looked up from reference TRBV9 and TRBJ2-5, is DSGVTQTPKHLITATGQRVTLRCSPRSGDLSVYWYQQSLDQGLQFLIQYYNGEERAKGNILERFSAQQFPDLHSELNLSSLELGDSALYFCASSEGSGSYQETQYFGPGTRLLVL.

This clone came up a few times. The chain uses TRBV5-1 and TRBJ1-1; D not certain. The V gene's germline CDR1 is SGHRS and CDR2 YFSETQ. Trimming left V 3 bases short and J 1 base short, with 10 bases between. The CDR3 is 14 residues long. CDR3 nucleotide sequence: TGCGCCAGCAGCTCCGACTGGCGGAACACTGAAGCTTTCTTT. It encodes CASSSDWRNTEAFF.